This T cell receptor beta chain was found in a study of shared clonotypes between healthy human individuals. Using immunoSEQ multiplex PCR, the repertoire was profiled, and TCRdb retains in-frame clones only, with some absent. This table has 170,000 or so clones, approximately 70% appearing once. This CDR3 is 16 amino acids long. Germline-derived CDR1 and CDR2 are SGHRS and YFSETQ. Trimming took 4 bases from V and 6 from J; bases not matched to a gene: 12. A CD45RA+ naive subset and a CD45RA-negative memory subset were split from CD4+ cells. The sample taken for sequencing was memory CD4+ T cells sorted from blood. Regarding subset: CD45RA-negative fraction. The receptor comes from a man aged 25 to 40 in good health. V and J are TRBV5-1 and TRBJ2-7, with 11 bases fitting TRBD2. The CDR3 reads CASSPVSGRAYSEQYF. The CDR3 coding sequence is TGCGCCAGCAGCCCGGTTAGCGGGAGGGCCTATAGCGAGCAGTACTTC.